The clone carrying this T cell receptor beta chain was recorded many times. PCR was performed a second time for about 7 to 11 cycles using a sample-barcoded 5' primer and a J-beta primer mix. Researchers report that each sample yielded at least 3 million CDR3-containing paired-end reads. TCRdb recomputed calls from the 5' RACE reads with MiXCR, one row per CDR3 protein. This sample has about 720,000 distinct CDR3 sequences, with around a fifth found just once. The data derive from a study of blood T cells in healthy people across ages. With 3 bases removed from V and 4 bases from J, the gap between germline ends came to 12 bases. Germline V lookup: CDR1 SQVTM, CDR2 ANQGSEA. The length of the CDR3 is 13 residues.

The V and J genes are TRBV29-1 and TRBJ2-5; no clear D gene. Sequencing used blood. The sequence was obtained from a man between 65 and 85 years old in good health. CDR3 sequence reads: CSVELGVGETQYF. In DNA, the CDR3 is TGCAGCGTTGAGCTGGGTGTGGGAGAGACCCAGTACTTC.